This T cell receptor beta chain was observed in a study of human T cells and chemical hapten exposure. Study as a whole: A roughly 2 cm by roughly 2 cm inner upper arm patch received 2% DPC for sensitization. Overall study results and limits: There was a positive correlation between PT1 expanded TCR counts and patch test score. There were significantly more large CDR3 similarity clusters among expanded TCRs than among controls.

TCRdb passed the RACE reads through MiXCR, listing each CDR3 protein once. The table records some 70,000 distinct CDR3 sequences, approximately 35% of them present only once. With respect to this clonotype: Its antigen is currently unknown. One end of the junction is discordant with germline, which a read error may explain.

Germline values: CDR1 SGHDN, CDR2 FVKESK. The CDR3 contains 12 residues. Described time point: patch test 1, 2 weeks after DPC sensitization. Treatment of the sample: therapeutic diphenylcyclopropenone sensitization with weekly scalp DPC. The sequence derives from a middle-aged man with alopecia areata. Some clones in this sample may be carry-over from other donors' samples. The material was whole blood, obtained in connection with sensitization to the hapten diphenylcyclopropenone (DPC). This rearrangement joins TRBV14 to TRBJ2-1; D ambiguous. CDR3 region: CASSQDWNVQFF. In DNA form, the CDR3 reads TGTGCCAGCAGCCAAGATTGGAATGTGCAGTTCTTC.